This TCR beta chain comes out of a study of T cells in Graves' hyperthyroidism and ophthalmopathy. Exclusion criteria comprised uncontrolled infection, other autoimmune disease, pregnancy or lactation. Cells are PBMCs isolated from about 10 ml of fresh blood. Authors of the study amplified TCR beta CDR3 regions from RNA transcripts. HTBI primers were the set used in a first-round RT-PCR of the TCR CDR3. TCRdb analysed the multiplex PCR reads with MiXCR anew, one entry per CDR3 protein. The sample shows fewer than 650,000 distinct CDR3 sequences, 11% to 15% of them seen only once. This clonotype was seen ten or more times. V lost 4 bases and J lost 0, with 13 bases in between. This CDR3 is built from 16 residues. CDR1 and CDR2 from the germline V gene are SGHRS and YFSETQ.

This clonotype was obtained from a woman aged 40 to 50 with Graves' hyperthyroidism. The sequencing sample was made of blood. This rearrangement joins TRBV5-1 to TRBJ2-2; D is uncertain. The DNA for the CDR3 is TGCGCCAGCAGCGCTGACGGATATACGAACACCGGGGAGCTGTTTTTT. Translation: CASSADGYTNTGELFF. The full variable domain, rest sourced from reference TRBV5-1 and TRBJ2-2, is KAGVTQTPRYLIKTRGQQVTLSCSPISGHRSVSWYQQTPGQGLQFLFEYFSETQRNKGNFPGRFSGRQFSNSRSEMNVSTLELGDSALYLCASSADGYTNTGELFFGEGSRLTVL.